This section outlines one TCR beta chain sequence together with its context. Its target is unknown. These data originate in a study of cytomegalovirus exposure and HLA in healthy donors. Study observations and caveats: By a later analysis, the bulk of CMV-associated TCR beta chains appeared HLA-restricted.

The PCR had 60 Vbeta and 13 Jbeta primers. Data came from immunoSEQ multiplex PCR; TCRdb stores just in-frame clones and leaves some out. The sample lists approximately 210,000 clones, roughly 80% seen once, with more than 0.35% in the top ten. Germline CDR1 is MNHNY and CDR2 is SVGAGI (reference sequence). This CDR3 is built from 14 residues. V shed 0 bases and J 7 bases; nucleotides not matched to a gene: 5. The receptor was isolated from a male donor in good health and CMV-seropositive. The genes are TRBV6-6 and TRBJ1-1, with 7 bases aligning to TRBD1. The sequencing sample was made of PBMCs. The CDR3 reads CASSYSPQGFEAFF. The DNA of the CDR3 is TGTGCCAGCAGTTACTCGCCACAGGGGTTTGAAGCTTTCTTT.